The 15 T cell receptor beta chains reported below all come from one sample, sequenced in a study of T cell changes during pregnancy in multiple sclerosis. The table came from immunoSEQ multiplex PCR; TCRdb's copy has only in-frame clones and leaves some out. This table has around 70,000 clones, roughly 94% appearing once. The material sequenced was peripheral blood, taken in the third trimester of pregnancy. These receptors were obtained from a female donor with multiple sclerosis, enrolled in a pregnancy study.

In DNA form, the CDR3 reads TGCGCCAGCAGCCCATTAGCGGGGGCCCCGGGAAACATTCAGTACTTC. Translating it yields CASSPLAGAPGNIQYF. The chain combines TRBV4-1 with TRBJ2-4, with 9 bases that match TRBD2. This CDR3 has 16 amino acids. J lost 6 bases, V lost 4 bases, and 10 bases had no gene match. CDR1 is MGHRA, CDR2 YSYEKL, per germline.

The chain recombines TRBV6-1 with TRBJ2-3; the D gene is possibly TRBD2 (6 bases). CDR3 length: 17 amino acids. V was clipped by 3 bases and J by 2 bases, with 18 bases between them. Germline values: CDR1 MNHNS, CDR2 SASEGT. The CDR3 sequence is CASSDKLAYSLTDTQYF. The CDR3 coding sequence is TGTGCCAGCAGTGATAAGCTAGCGTACTCCCTCACAGATACGCAGTATTTT.

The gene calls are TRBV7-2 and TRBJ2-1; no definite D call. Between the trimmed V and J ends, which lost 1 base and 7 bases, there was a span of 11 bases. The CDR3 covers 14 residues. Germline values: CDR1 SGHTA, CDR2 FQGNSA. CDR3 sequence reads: CASSLVVGPNEQFF. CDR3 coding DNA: TGTGCCAGCAGCTTAGTGGTGGGCCCTAATGAGCAGTTCTTC.

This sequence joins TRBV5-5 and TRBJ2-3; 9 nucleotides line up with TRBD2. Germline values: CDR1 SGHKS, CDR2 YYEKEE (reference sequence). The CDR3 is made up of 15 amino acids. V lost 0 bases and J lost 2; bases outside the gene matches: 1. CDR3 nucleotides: TGTGCCAGCAGCTTGGGCGGGGGGGTCACAGATACGCAGTATTTT. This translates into CASSLGGGVTDTQYF. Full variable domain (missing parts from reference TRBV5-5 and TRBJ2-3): DAGVTQSPTHLIKTRGQQVTLRCSPISGHKSVSWYQQVLGQGPQFIFQYYEKEERGRGNFPDRFSARQFPNYSSELNVNALLLGDSALYLCASSLGGGVTDTQYFGPGTRLTVL.

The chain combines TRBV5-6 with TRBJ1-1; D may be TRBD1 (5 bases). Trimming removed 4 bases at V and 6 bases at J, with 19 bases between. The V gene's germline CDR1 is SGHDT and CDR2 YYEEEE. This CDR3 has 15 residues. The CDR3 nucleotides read TGTGCCAGCAGCACAAGGGGATTGATTGGGTCTGAAGCTTTCTTT. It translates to CASSTRGLIGSEAFF.

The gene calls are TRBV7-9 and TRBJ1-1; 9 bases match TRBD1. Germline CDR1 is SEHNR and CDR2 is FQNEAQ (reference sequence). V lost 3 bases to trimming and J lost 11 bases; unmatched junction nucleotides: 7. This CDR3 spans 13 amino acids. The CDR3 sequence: CASSFTQGAWAFF. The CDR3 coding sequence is TGTGCCAGCAGCTTCACACAGGGGGCATGGGCTTTCTTT.

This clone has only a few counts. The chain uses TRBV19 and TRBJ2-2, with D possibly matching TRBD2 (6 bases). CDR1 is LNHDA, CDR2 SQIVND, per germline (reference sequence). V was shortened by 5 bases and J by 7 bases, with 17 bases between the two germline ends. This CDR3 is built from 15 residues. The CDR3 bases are TGTGCCAGTAGTCATTGGAGGGAAGGGAACGGGGAGCTGTTTTTT. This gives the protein CASSHWREGNGELFF.

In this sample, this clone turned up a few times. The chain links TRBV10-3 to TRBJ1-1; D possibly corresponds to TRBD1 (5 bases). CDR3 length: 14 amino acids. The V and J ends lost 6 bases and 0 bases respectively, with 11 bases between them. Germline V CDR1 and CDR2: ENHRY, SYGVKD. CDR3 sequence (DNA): TGTGCCATCAGAACTGGGGCCCTGAACACTGAAGCTTTCTTT. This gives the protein CAIRTGALNTEAFF.

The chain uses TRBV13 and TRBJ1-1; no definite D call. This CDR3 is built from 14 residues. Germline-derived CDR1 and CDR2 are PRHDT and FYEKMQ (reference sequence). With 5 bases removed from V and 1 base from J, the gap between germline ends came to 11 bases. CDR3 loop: CASSPMGENTEAFF. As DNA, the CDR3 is TGTGCCAGCAGCCCTATGGGCGAGAACACTGAAGCTTTCTTT.

CDR3 nucleotides: TGTGCCAGCAGCTCCAGACAGGGGGACACAGATACGCAGTATTTT. Amino acid sequence: CASSSRQGDTDTQYF. The V and J genes are TRBV9 and TRBJ2-3, with 9 bases lining up with TRBD1. The trim removed 4 bases at V and 2 bases at J, leaving 5 bases unmatched. The CDR3 sequence is 15 residues long. Germline V gene lookup returns CDR1 SGDLS and CDR2 YYNGEE. The whole variable domain, remainder taken from reference TRBV9 and TRBJ2-3, is DSGVTQTPKHLITATGQRVTLRCSPRSGDLSVYWYQQSLDQGLQFLIQYYNGEERAKGNILERFSAQQFPDLHSELNLSSLELGDSALYFCASSSRQGDTDTQYFGPGTRLTVL.

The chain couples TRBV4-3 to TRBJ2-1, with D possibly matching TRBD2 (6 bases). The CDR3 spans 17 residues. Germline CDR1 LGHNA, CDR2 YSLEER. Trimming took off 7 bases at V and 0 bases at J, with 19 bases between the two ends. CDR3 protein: CASTPRGYGGSYNEQFF. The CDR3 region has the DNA TGCGCCAGCACCCCAAGGGGTTACGGGGGCTCCTACAATGAGCAGTTCTTC.

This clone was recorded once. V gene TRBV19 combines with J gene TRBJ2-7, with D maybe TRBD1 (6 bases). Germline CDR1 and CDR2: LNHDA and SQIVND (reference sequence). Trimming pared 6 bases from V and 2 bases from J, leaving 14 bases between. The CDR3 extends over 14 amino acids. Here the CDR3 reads CASRVTGSTYEQYF. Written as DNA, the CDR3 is TGTGCCAGTAGGGTGACAGGTTCTACCTACGAGCAGTACTTC.

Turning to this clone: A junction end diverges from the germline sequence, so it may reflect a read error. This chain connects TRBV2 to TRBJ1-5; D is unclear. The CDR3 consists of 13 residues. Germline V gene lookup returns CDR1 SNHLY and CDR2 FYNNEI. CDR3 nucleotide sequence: TGTGCCGGCAGTGAAGATTTACTGGGAGCCCAGCATTTT. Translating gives CAGSEDLLGAQHF.

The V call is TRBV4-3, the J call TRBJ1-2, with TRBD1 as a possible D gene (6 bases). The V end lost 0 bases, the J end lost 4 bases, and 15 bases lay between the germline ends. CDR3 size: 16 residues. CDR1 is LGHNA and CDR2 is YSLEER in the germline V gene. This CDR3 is CASSQEARGLGYGYTF. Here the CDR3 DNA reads TGCGCCAGCAGCCAAGAGGCCAGGGGATTAGGCTATGGCTACACCTTC.

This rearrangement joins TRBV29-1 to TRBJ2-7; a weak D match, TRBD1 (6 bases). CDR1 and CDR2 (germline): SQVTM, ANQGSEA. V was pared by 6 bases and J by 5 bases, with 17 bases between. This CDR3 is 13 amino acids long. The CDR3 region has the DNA TGCAGCGTCCGACAGGCTCAAGGCCACGAGCAGTACTTC. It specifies CSVRQAQGHEQYF.